These 4 T cell receptor beta chains were all obtained from the same sample, sequenced in a study of response to subunit inactivated influenza vaccine. One entry per CDR3 protein results from TCRdb running MiXCR on the RT-PCR reads. Here the sample spans 590,000 or so distinct CDR3 sequences, around 13% being singletons. This specimen consisted of PBMCs from blood, obtained roughly 2 weeks before vaccination. These receptors were collected from a man aged 45-65 years who received an inactivated influenza vaccine.

The rearrangement joins TRBV6-2 or TRBV6-3 to TRBJ2-7, with TRBD1 matching 8 bases. Losses at the gene ends were 4 bases for V and 7 bases for J; bases not matched to a gene: 6. Germline CDR1 and CDR2: MNHEY and SVGEGT. The CDR3 totals 13 residues. This chain's CDR3 is CASSSDRDGEQYF. The DNA of the CDR3 is TGTGCCAGCAGTTCGGACAGGGATGGAGAGCAGTACTTC.

This chain links TRBV15 with TRBJ2-7, with 10 bases lining up with TRBD1. This CDR3 has 15 amino acids. J gave up 4 bases and V 5 bases, and 8 bases lay outside the gene matches. CDR1 is LNHNV, CDR2 YYDKDF, per germline (reference sequence). The CDR3 nucleotides are TGTGCCACCAGCCCCCGGGACAGGGGTTTTTACGAGCAGTACTTC. Its translation: CATSPRDRGFYEQYF. The full variable domain, rest sourced from reference TRBV15 and TRBJ2-7, is DAMVIQNPRYQVTQFGKPVTLSCSQTLNHNVMYWYQQKSSQAPKLLFHYYDKDFNNEADTPDNFQSRRPNTSFCFLDIRSPGLGDTAMYLCATSPRDRGFYEQYFGPGTRLTVT.

This clonotype was counted only a few times. The V gene is TRBV6-1, the J gene TRBJ2-1; TRBD2 matches at 13 bases. The CDR3 consists of 15 residues. V shed 5 bases and J 7 bases; nucleotides not matched to a gene: 5. Germline assignment: CDR1 MNHNS and CDR2 SASEGT. This CDR3 is CASSRTSGSFNEQFF. CDR3 in DNA: TGTGCCAGCAGTAGGACTAGCGGGAGTTTTAATGAGCAGTTCTTC.

This clonotype was seen a handful of times. The genes are TRBV5-1 and TRBJ2-2; 8 nucleotides agree with TRBD1. The CDR3 has 16 residues. V shed 7 bases and J 2 bases; nucleotides not matched to a gene: 10. CDR1 SGHRS and CDR2 YFSETQ come from the germline V gene. CDR3 residues: CASARLTGVNTGELFF. CDR3 nucleotide sequence: TGCGCCAGCGCCCGACTGACAGGGGTAAACACCGGGGAGCTGTTTTTT.